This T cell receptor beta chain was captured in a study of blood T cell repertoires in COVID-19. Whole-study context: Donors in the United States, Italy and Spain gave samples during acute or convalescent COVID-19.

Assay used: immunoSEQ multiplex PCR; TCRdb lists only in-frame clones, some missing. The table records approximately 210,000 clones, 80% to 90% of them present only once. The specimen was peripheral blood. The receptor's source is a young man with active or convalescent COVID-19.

CDR3 in amino acids: CASSPSQGGNTEAFF. CDR3 nucleotide sequence: TGTGCCAGCTCACCGTCCCAGGGAGGGAACACTGAAGCTTTCTTT. The rearrangement links TRBV18 to TRBJ1-1, with D perhaps TRBD1 (5 bases). Trimming took 3 bases from V and 1 from J, leaving 12 bases between them. Germline assignment: CDR1 KGHSH and CDR2 LQKENI. The CDR3 is 15 residues long.